One sample yielded the 10 T cell receptor beta chains listed below, sequenced in a study of siplizumab effects on memory and regulatory T cells. Clones were sequenced by immunoSEQ multiplex PCR, and TCRdb holds only the in-frame ones, with some missing. The table lists approximately 100,000 clones, about 91% of them singletons. Sequencing used Tregs sorted from blood. The receptors stem from a human donor in good health.

This chain uses TRBV9 with TRBJ2-7; 8 positions agree with TRBD1. Germline trimming cut 3 bases from V and 2 bases from J; bases unmatched to any gene: 4. The length of the CDR3 is 14 residues. CDR1 SGDLS and CDR2 YYNGEE come from the germline V gene. The CDR3 region has the DNA TGTGCCAGCAGCGCCGGACAGGGTCCCTACGAGCAGTACTTC. It yields the protein CASSAGQGPYEQYF. The whole variable domain, filled in from reference TRBV9 and TRBJ2-7, reads DSGVTQTPKHLITATGQRVTLRCSPRSGDLSVYWYQQSLDQGLQFLIQYYNGEERAKGNILERFSAQQFPDLHSELNLSSLELGDSALYFCASSAGQGPYEQYFGPGTRLTVT.

The rearrangement joins TRBV18 to TRBJ2-5; D unresolved. V lost 3 bases and J 5 bases, leaving 13 bases between the germline ends. The germline gives CDR1 KGHSH, CDR2 LQKENI. The CDR3 is 14 amino acids. The CDR3 sequence is CASSPISGLETQYF. CDR3 sequence (DNA): TGTGCCAGCTCACCGATTAGTGGGCTGGAGACCCAGTACTTC.

The chain couples TRBV5-1 to TRBJ1-5, with a possible D match to TRBD1 (5 bases). In germline, CDR1 is SGHRS, CDR2 YFSETQ. V lost 0 bases and J 7 bases, leaving 11 bases between the germline ends. The CDR3 sequence is 14 residues long. This chain's CDR3 is CASSLGQPEQPQHF. CDR3 nucleotides: TGCGCCAGCAGCTTGGGACAGCCGGAACAGCCCCAGCATTTT.

This clone has just a few counts. V and J are TRBV19 and TRBJ2-7; D is unresolved. The CDR3 is 14 residues long. The germline gives CDR1 LNHDA, CDR2 SQIVND (reference sequence). V shed 5 bases and J shed 2 bases, with 13 bases lying between them. CDR3 amino acids: CASSASRLAYEQYF. The CDR3 bases are TGTGCCAGTAGTGCCAGTCGGCTAGCCTACGAGCAGTACTTC.

The rearrangement joins TRBV9 to TRBJ1-3, with no clear D. The CDR3 runs 16 residues. V lost 3 bases, J lost 0 bases, and 13 bases lay in between. CDR1 is SGDLS and CDR2 is YYNGEE in the germline V gene. CDR3 nucleotide sequence: TGTGCCAGCAGCGGGATTCAGGCGAGCTCTGGAAACACCATATATTTT. Translation gives CASSGIQASSGNTIYF.

This sequence joins TRBV10-3 and TRBJ2-7, with 8 positions matching TRBD1. V trimming: 4 bases; J trimming: 2 bases; junction bases outside the gene matches: 4. CDR3 length equals 14 residues. In germline, CDR1 is ENHRY, CDR2 SYGVKD. CDR3 coding DNA: TGTGCCATCAGTGGACCGGGACAGGCCTACGAGCAGTACTTC. Translation: CAISGPGQAYEQYF.

The gene calls are TRBV6-5 and TRBJ2-6; a weak D match, TRBD1 (6 bases). Germline V CDR1 and CDR2: MNHEY, SVGAGI. The CDR3 length is 15 residues. Trimming shortened V by 6 bases and J by 0 bases, and 9 bases separated the two germline ends. CDR3 protein: CASSGQSSGANVLTF. CDR3 nucleotides: TGTGCCAGCAGCGGACAGTCCTCTGGGGCCAACGTCCTGACTTTC.

The chain is built from TRBV29-1 and TRBJ2-5; D gene ambiguous. The V gene lost 3 bases and the J gene lost 5 bases, with 4 bases spanning the gap. Germline CDR1 is SQVTM and CDR2 is ANQGSEA. The CDR3 extends over 10 amino acids. The CDR3 spells CSVDTETQYF. CDR3 sequence (DNA): TGCAGCGTTGATACCGAGACCCAGTACTTC. The complete variable domain, with remaining parts taken from reference TRBV29-1 and TRBJ2-5, reads SAVISQKPSRDICQRGTSLTIQCQVDSQVTMMFWYRQQPGQSLTLIATANQGSEATYESGFVIDKFPISRPNLTFSTLTVSNMSPEDSSIYLCSVDTETQYFGPGTRLLVL.

V is TRBV2 and J is TRBJ1-2; D remains unclear. The CDR3 consists of 14 residues. Between the trimmed V and J ends, which lost 6 bases and 5 bases, there was a span of 16 bases. Germline V gene sequence: CDR1 SNHLY, CDR2 FYNNEI. CDR3 in DNA: TGTGCCAGCAGGAATCTAAGCCACTTTTATGGCTACACCTTC. This sequence encodes CASRNLSHFYGYTF.

V is TRBV7-9 and J is TRBJ1-4, with no clear D. V lost 5 bases, J lost 0 bases, and 10 bases lay in between. CDR3 length: 15 residues. Germline CDR1 and CDR2: SEHNR and FQNEAQ (reference sequence). CDR3 in DNA: TGTGCCAGCAGCCCCAGCCTTTCAACTAATGAAAAACTGTTTTTT. The encoded protein is CASSPSLSTNEKLFF.